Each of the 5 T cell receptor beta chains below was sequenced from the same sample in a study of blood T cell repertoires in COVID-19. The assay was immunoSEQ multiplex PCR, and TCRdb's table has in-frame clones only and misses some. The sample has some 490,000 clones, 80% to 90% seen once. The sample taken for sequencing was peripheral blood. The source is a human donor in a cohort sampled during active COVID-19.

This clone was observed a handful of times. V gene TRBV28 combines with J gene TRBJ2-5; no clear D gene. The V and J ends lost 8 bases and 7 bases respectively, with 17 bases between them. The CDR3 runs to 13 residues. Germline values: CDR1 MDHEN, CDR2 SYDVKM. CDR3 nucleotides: TGTGCCAGCTCGACTGACCCTGTGGGGACCCAGTACTTC. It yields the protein CASSTDPVGTQYF.

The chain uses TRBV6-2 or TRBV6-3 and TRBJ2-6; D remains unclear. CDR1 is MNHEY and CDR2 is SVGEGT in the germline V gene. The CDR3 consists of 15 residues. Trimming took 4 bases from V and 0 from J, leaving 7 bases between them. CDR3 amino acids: CASSSQISGANVLTF. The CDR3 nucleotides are TGTGCCAGCAGTTCACAGATCTCTGGGGCCAACGTCCTGACTTTC.

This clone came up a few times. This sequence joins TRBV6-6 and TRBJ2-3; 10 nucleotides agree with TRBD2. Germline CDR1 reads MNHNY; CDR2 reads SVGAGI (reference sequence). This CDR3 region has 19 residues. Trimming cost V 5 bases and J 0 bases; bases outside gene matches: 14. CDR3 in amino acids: CASSRTSGATITSTDTQYF. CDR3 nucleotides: TGTGCCAGCAGTCGGACTAGCGGAGCGACTATTACTAGCACAGATACGCAGTATTTT.

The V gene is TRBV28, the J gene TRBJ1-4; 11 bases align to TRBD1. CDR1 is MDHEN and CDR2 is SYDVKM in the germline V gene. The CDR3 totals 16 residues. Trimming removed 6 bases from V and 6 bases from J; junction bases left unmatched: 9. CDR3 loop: CASSSQGQGGHEKLFF. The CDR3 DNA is TGTGCCAGCAGCTCCCAGGGACAGGGGGGACATGAAAAACTGTTTTTT.

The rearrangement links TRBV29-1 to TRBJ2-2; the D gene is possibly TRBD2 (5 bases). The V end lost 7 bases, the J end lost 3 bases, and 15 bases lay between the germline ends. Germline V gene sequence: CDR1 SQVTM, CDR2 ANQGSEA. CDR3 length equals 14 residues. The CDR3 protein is CSARTDYDTGELFF. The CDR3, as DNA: TGCAGCGCCAGAACCGACTATGACACCGGGGAGCTGTTTTTT.